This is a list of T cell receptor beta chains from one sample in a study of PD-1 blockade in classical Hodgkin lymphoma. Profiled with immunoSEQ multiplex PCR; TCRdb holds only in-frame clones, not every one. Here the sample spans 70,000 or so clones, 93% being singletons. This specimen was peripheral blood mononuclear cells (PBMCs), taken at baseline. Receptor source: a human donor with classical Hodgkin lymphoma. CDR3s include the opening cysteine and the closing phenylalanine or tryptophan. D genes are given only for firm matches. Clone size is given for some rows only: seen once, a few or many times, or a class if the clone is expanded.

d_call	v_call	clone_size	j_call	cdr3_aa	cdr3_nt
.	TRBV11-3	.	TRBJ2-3	CASSLVGPPATQYF	TGTGCCAGCAGCTTAGTGGGCCCCCCGGCTACGCAGTATTTT
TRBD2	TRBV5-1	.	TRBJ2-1	CASSSVPGLAGVTYNEQFF	TGCGCCAGCAGCTCGGTCCCGGGACTAGCGGGAGTGACCTACAATGAGCAGTTCTTC
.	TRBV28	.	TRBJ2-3	CASSFPPDSVHTDTQYF	TGTGCCAGCAGTTTCCCTCCCGACAGTGTCCACACAGATACGCAGTATTTT
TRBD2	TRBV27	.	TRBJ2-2	CASSPPLGLAGFYGELFF	TGTGCCAGCAGTCCCCCCCTAGGGCTAGCGGGATTCTACGGGGAGCTGTTTTTT
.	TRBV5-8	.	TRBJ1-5	CASSLSGNQPQHF	TGTGCCAGCAGCTTGAGTGGTAATCAGCCCCAGCATTTT
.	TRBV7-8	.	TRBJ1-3	CASSHTRVGSGNTIYF	TGTGCCAGCAGCCACACAAGAGTAGGGTCTGGAAACACCATATATTTT
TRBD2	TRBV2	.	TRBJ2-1	CASSGLAGPLSYNEQFF	TGTGCCAGCAGCGGACTAGCGGGACCCCTCTCCTACAATGAGCAGTTCTTC
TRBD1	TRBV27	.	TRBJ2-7	CASSLRTGRPYEQYF	TGTGCCAGCAGTTTACGGACAGGGCGACCCTACGAGCAGTACTTC
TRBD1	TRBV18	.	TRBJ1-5	CASSRGQGHDSNQPQHF	TGTGCCAGCTCACGCGGACAGGGTCATGATAGCAATCAGCCCCAGCATTTT
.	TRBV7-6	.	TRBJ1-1	CASSLGNRHPEAFF	TGTGCCAGCAGCTTAGGGAATAGACACCCTGAAGCTTTCTTT
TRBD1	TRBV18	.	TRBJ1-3	CASSPVNRGLLSSGNTIYF	TGTGCCAGCTCACCCGTCAACAGGGGCCTATTATCCTCTGGAAACACCATATATTTT
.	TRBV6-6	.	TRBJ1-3	CASSWLGISGNTIYF	TGTGCCAGCAGTTGGCTCGGGATTTCTGGAAACACCATATATTTT
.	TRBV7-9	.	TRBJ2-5	CASSSPPAQETQYF	TGTGCCAGCAGCTCACCCCCAGCTCAAGAGACCCAGTACTTC
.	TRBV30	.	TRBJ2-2	CAWINTGELFF	TGTGCCTGGATCAACACCGGGGAGCTGTTTTTT
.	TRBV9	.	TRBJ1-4	CASSAGPEKLFF	TGTGCCAGCAGCGCGGGGCCTGAAAAACTGTTTTTT
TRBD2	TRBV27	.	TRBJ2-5	CASSLLGLTGGGETQYF	TGTGCCAGCAGTTTACTAGGGCTAACTGGGGGGGGAGAGACCCAGTACTTC
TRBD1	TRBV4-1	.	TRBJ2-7	CASSQEDRGKYEQYF	TGCGCCAGCAGCCAAGAGGACAGGGGCAAATACGAGCAGTACTTC
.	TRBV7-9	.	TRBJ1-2	CASSLGGGRPNYGYTF	TGTGCCAGCAGCTTAGGTGGGGGAAGACCTAACTATGGCTACACCTTC
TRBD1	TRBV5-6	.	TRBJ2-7	CASSWGQGYEQYF	TGTGCCAGCAGCTGGGGACAGGGGTACGAGCAGTACTTC
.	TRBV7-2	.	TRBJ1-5	CASSADSAGNQPQHF	TGTGCCAGCAGCGCTGACTCAGCGGGGAATCAGCCCCAGCATTTT
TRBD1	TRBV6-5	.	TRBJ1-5	CASSLTGGRYQPQHF	TGTGCCAGCAGCCTTACAGGGGGCAGATACCAGCCCCAGCATTTT
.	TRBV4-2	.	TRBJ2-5	CASSQGTGRGTQYF	TGTGCCAGCAGCCAAGGGACGGGACGGGGGACCCAGTACTTC
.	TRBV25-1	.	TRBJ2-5	CASSESLGAQETQYF	TGTGCCAGCAGTGAATCTTTAGGGGCGCAAGAGACCCAGTACTTC
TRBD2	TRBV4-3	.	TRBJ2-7	CASSQQTSGYYEQYF	TGCGCCAGCAGCCAACAGACTAGCGGGTACTACGAGCAGTACTTC
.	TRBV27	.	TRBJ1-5	CASSPRANQPQHF	TGTGCCAGCAGTCCCAGGGCGAACCAGCCCCAGCATTTT
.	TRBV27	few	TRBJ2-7	CASSFWGTSYEQYF	TGTGCCAGCAGTTTCTGGGGGACCTCCTACGAGCAGTACTTC
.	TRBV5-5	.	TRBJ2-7	CASSLDPVTSTGPYEQYF	TGTGCCAGCAGCTTGGATCCGGTGACCAGCACCGGGCCATACGAGCAGTACTTC
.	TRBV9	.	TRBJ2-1	CASSLIGGAGYNEQFF	TGTGCCAGCAGCCTTATAGGCGGGGCCGGGTACAATGAGCAGTTCTTC
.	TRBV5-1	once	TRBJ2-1	CASSFWGRTADEQFF	TGCGCCAGCAGCTTCTGGGGTAGGACAGCCGATGAGCAGTTCTTC
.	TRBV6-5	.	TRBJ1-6	CASSYSRQSYNSPLHF	TGTGCCAGCAGTTACTCGCGGCAGTCCTATAATTCACCCCTCCACTTT
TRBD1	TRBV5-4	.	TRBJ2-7	CASSFSAGGSEQYF	TGTGCCAGCAGCTTTTCCGCAGGGGGCTCCGAGCAGTACTTC
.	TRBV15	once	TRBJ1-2	CATSRDSFGYTF	TGTGCCACCAGCAGAGATTCCTTTGGCTACACCTTC
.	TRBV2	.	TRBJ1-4	CASSDIVAEKLFF	TGTGCCAGCAGTGACATAGTCGCCGAAAAACTGTTTTTT
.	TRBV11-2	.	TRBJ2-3	CASSLARTPTQYF	TGTGCCAGCAGCTTAGCCCGGACTCCAACGCAGTATTTT
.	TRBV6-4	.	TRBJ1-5	CASSRNQPQHF	TGTGCCAGCAGTCGAAATCAGCCCCAGCATTTT
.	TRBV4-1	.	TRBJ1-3	CASSQEFSGNTIYF	TGCGCCAGCAGCCAAGAATTTTCTGGAAACACCATATATTTT
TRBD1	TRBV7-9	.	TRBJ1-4	CASSFIPGGAHEKLFF	TGTGCCAGCAGCTTTATCCCAGGGGGCGCGCATGAAAAACTGTTTTTT
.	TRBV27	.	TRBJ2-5	CASSPRTGEGLASHYF	TGTGCCAGCAGTCCTAGGACAGGGGAAGGACTAGCGTCACACTACTTC
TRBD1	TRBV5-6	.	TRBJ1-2	CASRKDRANYGYTF	TGTGCCAGCAGAAAAGACAGGGCAAACTATGGCTACACCTTC
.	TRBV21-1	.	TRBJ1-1	CASSKAEGTGRRNTEAFF	TGTGCCAGCAGCAAAGCAGAGGGGACAGGGCGGCGCAACACTGAAGCTTTCTTT
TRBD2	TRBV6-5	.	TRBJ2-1	CASSYTLAASNEQFF	TGTGCCAGCAGTTACACACTAGCGGCTAGCAATGAGCAGTTCTTC
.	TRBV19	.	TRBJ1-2	CAAFGLYGYTF	TGTGCCGCCTTTGGCCTCTATGGCTACACCTTC